This T cell receptor beta chain was identified during a study of OX40 agonist ivuxolimab in advanced cancers. The CDR3 extends over 15 amino acids. Germline lookup yields CDR1 MNHNY and CDR2 SVGAGI (reference sequence). V lost 4 bases to trimming and J lost 5 bases; unmatched junction nucleotides: 9. Data came from immunoSEQ multiplex PCR; TCRdb stores just in-frame clones and leaves some out. This table holds about 52,000 clones, roughly 83% found once. V usage is TRBV6-6 and J usage is TRBJ2-5; 8 bases fit TRBD1. The source is an adult with an advanced solid tumor such as melanoma, head and neck, liver or kidney cancer. The sample consisted of CD4+ or CD8+ T cells sorted from blood, taken in a trial of the OX40 agonist ivuxolimab. The CDR3 loop reads CASSSLDRAGETQYF. CDR3 DNA: TGTGCCAGCAGTTCCTTGGACAGGGCAGGGGAGACCCAGTACTTC.